The next 2 T cell receptor beta chains were all read from a single sample in a study of cytomegalovirus exposure and HLA in healthy donors. Researchers ran the PCR with 60 Vbeta and 13 Jbeta primers. This table comes from immunoSEQ multiplex PCR, and its TCRdb copy is limited to in-frame clones, with some not included. The sample shows more than 130,000 clones, roughly 80% of them seen only once. What was sequenced was PBMCs. These receptors originate from a middle-aged man in good health and CMV-seropositive.

V is TRBV5-6 and J is TRBJ1-3, with 8 bases identical to TRBD1. CDR1 SGHDT and CDR2 YYEEEE come from the germline V gene. The CDR3 sequence is 16 residues long. The ends lost 4 bases at V and 4 bases at J; junction bases unmatched: 10. CDR3 sequence: CASSGTGQGTGNTIYF. In DNA, the CDR3 is TGTGCCAGCAGCGGCACCGGACAGGGCACAGGAAACACCATATATTTT.

This rearrangement joins TRBV23-1 to TRBJ2-6; possibly TRBD1 for D (6 bases). TRBV23-1 is assigned to the ORF class and has an uncertain function. This CDR3 is built from 16 residues. V dropped 6 bases and J dropped 0 bases, with 12 bases sitting between them. The CDR3 protein is CASRQGRSSGANVLTF. The CDR3 bases are TGCGCCAGCAGACAGGGTCGTTCCTCTGGGGCCAACGTCCTGACTTTC.